This entry is about one T cell receptor (beta chain). This record belongs to a study of control samples from healthy donors and cancer patients. This CDR3 comprises 11 residues. Germline V gene data show CDR1 as ENHRY and CDR2 as SYGVKD. The V end was cut by 0 bases, the J end by 13 bases, with 9 bases between. TCRdb's copy holds only in-frame clones and misses some; the assay was immunoSEQ multiplex PCR. The sample contains about 180,000 clones, roughly 90% of which appear only once. The sequencing input was blood. This receptor was taken from a woman aged 50 to 65 in good health. The rearrangement uses TRBV10-3 and TRBJ2-5; the D is unclear. The DNA for the CDR3 is TGTGCCATCAGTGAGTCCAGGAATCTGTACTTC. Its translation is CAISESRNLYF.